This passage covers 25 T cell receptor beta chains from one sample sequenced in a study of blood T cell repertoires in COVID-19. Profiling relied on immunoSEQ multiplex PCR, and the TCRdb table lists in-frame clones only, not all of them. The top ten hold about a fifth of the sample, which has 150,000 or so clones, around four fifths seen once. The material sequenced was peripheral blood. The source of these receptors is a woman of 80 years or more with acute or convalescent COVID-19.

The chain has TRBV28 and TRBJ1-1; 7 bases agree with TRBD1. There are 16 residues in the CDR3. The germline V gene has CDR1 MDHEN and CDR2 SYDVKM. Trimming removed 5 bases from V and 0 bases from J; junction bases left unmatched: 9. CDR3 sequence: CASSLPAGQMNTEAFF. CDR3 nucleotides: TGTGCCAGCAGTCTCCCCGCGGGACAGATGAACACTGAAGCTTTCTTT.

This clone was seen ten or more times. The V call is TRBV27, the J call TRBJ1-1, with TRBD1 matching 7 bases. The junction had 4 bases not matched to a gene; V was cut back by 4 bases and J by 5 bases. The V gene's germline CDR1 is MNHEY and CDR2 SMNVEV (reference sequence). The length of the CDR3 is 13 residues. CDR3 bases: TGTGCCAGCAGTTGGGACAGTGGGACTGAAGCTTTCTTT. As protein: CASSWDSGTEAFF.

The DNA of the CDR3 is TGTGCCAGCAGTGAAGCGCCCCGGACAGGGGCTGGCTACACCTTC. Its protein is CASSEAPRTGAGYTF. The V gene is TRBV2, the J gene TRBJ1-2, with 9 bases matching TRBD1. The germline gives CDR1 SNHLY, CDR2 FYNNEI. The V segment lost 0 bases and the J segment 7 bases; nucleotides outside the gene matches: 6. The CDR3 has 15 residues.

The J gene is TRBJ2-3, the V gene TRBV3-1 (or the pseudogene TRBV3-2); D not resolved. V was clipped by 1 base and J by 4 bases, with 12 bases between them. The germline V gene encodes CDR1 LGHDT and CDR2 YNNKEL (reference sequence). The CDR3 has 15 residues. The CDR3 region is CASSQGRTPPDTQYF. The CDR3 DNA follows: TGTGCCAGCAGCCAAGGTCGCACACCCCCAGATACGCAGTATTTT.

This chain connects TRBV12-5 to TRBJ2-2; tentatively, D is TRBD2 (6 bases). V lost 6 bases, J lost 7 bases, and 18 bases lay in between. CDR1 LGHNT and CDR2 FRNRAP come from the germline V gene. The CDR3 spans 15 residues. The CDR3 nucleotides are TGTGCTAGTGGACCGGGACTTACTGGTATCGGGGAGCTGTTTTTT. Its translation is CASGPGLTGIGELFF.

The chain has TRBV5-1 and TRBJ1-1; tentatively, D is TRBD1 (5 bases). Germline CDR1 SGHRS, CDR2 YFSETQ. The CDR3 spans 13 residues. V lost 1 base and J 3 bases, leaving 7 bases between the germline ends. The CDR3, as DNA: TGCGCCAGCAGCTTGACAGGATACACTGAAGCTTTCTTT. Amino acid sequence: CASSLTGYTEAFF.

This clone was detected only a few times. This rearrangement joins TRBV2 to TRBJ2-5; 9 bases align to TRBD1. CDR3 size: 13 residues. V lost 4 bases and J lost 6; bases outside the gene matches: 3. Germline loops: CDR1 SNHLY, CDR2 FYNNEI. CDR3 loop: CASSGDRVQTQYF. The CDR3 coding sequence is TGTGCCAGCAGTGGGGACAGGGTGCAGACCCAGTACTTC.

The rearrangement joins TRBV18 to TRBJ2-7, with D unresolved. Germline CDR1 and CDR2: KGHSH and LQKENI. There are 15 residues in the CDR3. V was cut by 1 base and J by 6 bases, with 16 bases left in between. In DNA, the CDR3 is TGTGCCAGCTCACCACTCGGTCAGGTTTCCATCGAGCAGTACTTC. Its translation: CASSPLGQVSIEQYF.

This clone was recorded only once. This chain links TRBV12-3 or TRBV12-4 with TRBJ1-2; possibly TRBD1 for D (5 bases). The CDR3 length is 13 residues. With 2 bases removed from V and 5 bases from J, the gap between germline ends came to 9 bases. For the CDR3, the DNA is TGTGCCAGCAGTTTATGGGGGGAGTATGGCTACACCTTC. This encodes CASSLWGEYGYTF.

This clone was picked up one time. This chain links TRBV6-2 or TRBV6-3 with TRBJ1-2, with 7 bases fitting TRBD1. V lost 2 bases, J lost 3 bases, and 3 bases stayed unmatched. The CDR3 loop spans 14 amino acids. Germline V gives CDR1 MNHEY, CDR2 SVGEGT. CDR3 protein: CASSYLQGDYGYTF. The CDR3 coding sequence is TGTGCCAGCAGTTACCTCCAGGGGGACTATGGCTACACCTTC.

This chain links TRBV6-6 with TRBJ1-1; no firm D call. Trimming removed 5 bases from V and 1 base from J, with 20 bases in between. Germline CDR1 and CDR2: MNHNY and SVGAGI (reference sequence). The CDR3 extends over 17 amino acids. The CDR3 loop reads CASSGSTVSVTNTEAFF. The CDR3 DNA is TGTGCCAGCAGTGGATCTACAGTTTCGGTCACGAACACTGAAGCTTTCTTT.

This chain links TRBV5-1 with TRBJ2-5; D is unclear. The ends were cut back, 4 bases at V and 5 bases at J, with 18 bases in the middle. Germline lookup yields CDR1 SGHRS and CDR2 YFSETQ. The CDR3 covers 15 residues. The CDR3 region is CASSPASYSRETQYF. The DNA of the CDR3 is TGCGCCAGCAGCCCTGCTTCCTACTCCAGGGAGACCCAGTACTTC.

The genes are TRBV6-2 or TRBV6-3 and TRBJ1-2, with D uncertain. The CDR3 runs to 15 residues. The V and J ends lost 1 base and 1 base respectively, with 10 bases between them. Germline V gene lookup returns CDR1 MNHEY and CDR2 SVGEGT. The CDR3 DNA is TGTGCCAGCAGTTACTTCCCAGACTTTAACTATGGCTACACCTTC. Its protein is CASSYFPDFNYGYTF.

The chain is built from TRBV18 and TRBJ1-1; no clear D gene. The germline V gene has CDR1 KGHSH and CDR2 LQKENI. V shed 4 bases and J shed 2 bases, with 20 bases lying between them. This CDR3 has 17 amino acids. DNA of the CDR3: TGTGCCAGCTCACTCTCAACGGGAATTGGGATAAACACTGAAGCTTTCTTT. Its protein is CASSLSTGIGINTEAFF.

The chain links TRBV5-1 to TRBJ1-2; 8 nucleotides align to TRBD1. V dropped 3 bases and J dropped 0; count of bases not matched to a gene: 7. The CDR3 consists of 16 residues. From germline, CDR1 is SGHRS and CDR2 YFSETQ. The CDR3 DNA reads as TGCGCCAGCAGCTACCCTGGACAGGGTGCTAACTATGGCTACACCTTC. Protein product: CASSYPGQGANYGYTF.

In this sample, this clone turned up once. The chain joins TRBV11-2 to TRBJ2-5; D remains unclear. This CDR3 is 17 amino acids long. Germline V gene lookup returns CDR1 SGHAT and CDR2 FQNNGV. Trimming shortened V by 0 bases and J by 2 bases, and 16 bases separated the two germline ends. Written as DNA, the CDR3 is TGTGCCAGCAGCTTAGAGTCCCTCCCGCGGCCTCAAGAGACCCAGTACTTC. It codes for CASSLESLPRPQETQYF.

This rearrangement joins TRBV15 to TRBJ1-5; TRBD1 is a possible D gene (6 bases). The germline V and J ends were trimmed by 1 base and 6 bases, with 16 bases remaining between them. This CDR3 contains 16 residues. Germline CDR1 reads LNHNV; CDR2 reads YYDKDF (reference sequence). The CDR3 coding sequence is TGTGCCACCAGCAGAGGGGACAAGATTTTGGGTCAGCCCCAGCATTTT. Protein sequence: CATSRGDKILGQPQHF.

The chain uses TRBV4-3 and TRBJ1-1, with 9 bases identical to TRBD1. CDR3 size: 14 residues. Germline values: CDR1 LGHNA, CDR2 YSLEER. The V gene end was trimmed by 4 bases and the J gene end by 4 bases; junction bases not matched to a gene: 4. The CDR3 loop is CASSRGQGITEAFF. The CDR3 DNA reads as TGCGCCAGCAGCCGGGGACAGGGAATCACTGAAGCTTTCTTT.

The V and J genes are TRBV27 and TRBJ2-5; D is possibly TRBD1 (6 bases). This CDR3 has 14 residues. The V gene lost 3 bases and the J gene lost 3 bases, with 11 bases spanning the gap. In germline, CDR1 is MNHEY, CDR2 SMNVEV (reference sequence). In DNA, the CDR3 is TGTGCCAGCAGTTTCAGAAACAGGGAAGAGACCCAGTACTTC. It translates to CASSFRNREETQYF.

This sequence joins TRBV2 and TRBJ2-1; no firm D call. Germline assignment: CDR1 SNHLY and CDR2 FYNNEI. This CDR3 region has 12 residues. Trimming left V 4 bases short and J 11 bases short, with 12 bases between. The CDR3 nucleotides are TGTGCCAGCAGTGCGGTAGCCGTAAAGCAGTTCTTC. This translates into CASSAVAVKQFF.

The chain links TRBV27 to TRBJ1-4; D uncertain. Trimming stripped 2 bases from V and 5 bases from J, with 9 bases between. CDR3 size: 14 residues. Germline-derived CDR1 and CDR2 are MNHEY and SMNVEV (reference sequence). The CDR3 DNA reads as TGTGCCAGCAGTTTAGGGCGAACGAATGAAAAACTGTTTTTT. It codes for CASSLGRTNEKLFF.

At least ten counts were recorded for this clone. The chain has TRBV27 and TRBJ1-5, with D unresolved. The V gene lost 3 bases and the J gene lost 7 bases, with 13 bases spanning the gap. CDR1 and CDR2 (germline): MNHEY, SMNVEV (reference sequence). This CDR3 region has 14 residues. The CDR3 reads CASSFDNSGQPQHF. Here the CDR3 DNA reads TGTGCCAGCAGTTTCGACAACAGTGGACAGCCCCAGCATTTT.

The CDR3 region is CASSDRTGRGNTIYF. As DNA, the CDR3 is TGTGCCAGCAGTGACCGGACAGGAAGGGGAAACACCATATATTTT. This chain uses TRBV25-1 with TRBJ1-3; 7 bases map to TRBD1. Unmatched junction bases numbered 6, after V lost 3 bases and J lost 4 bases. This CDR3 comprises 15 residues. Germline V lookup: CDR1 MGHDK, CDR2 SYGVNS.

The genes are TRBV29-1 and TRBJ2-1; 7 bases align to TRBD2. The V gene end was trimmed by 4 bases and the J gene end by 0 bases; junction bases not matched to a gene: 9. This CDR3 region has 16 residues. The germline V gene has CDR1 SQVTM and CDR2 ANQGSEA. The chain's CDR3 is CSVARPAGSSYNEQFF. The CDR3 bases are TGCAGCGTTGCCCGTCCAGCGGGGAGCTCCTACAATGAGCAGTTCTTC.

The chain joins TRBV29-1 to TRBJ1-2; D perhaps matches TRBD1 (6 bases). This CDR3 is 12 amino acids long. CDR1 and CDR2 from the germline V gene are SQVTM and ANQGSEA. V dropped 6 bases and J dropped 4 bases, with 12 bases sitting between them. This chain's CDR3 is CSVPKGGYGYTF. CDR3 nucleotides: TGCAGCGTCCCAAAAGGGGGCTATGGCTACACCTTC.